Listed below are T cell receptor beta chains from one sample, sequenced in a study of identical twins. TCRdb re-analysed the 5' RACE reads in MiXCR, keeping a single row per CDR3 protein. The profile shows around 960,000 distinct CDR3 sequences, 12% of them singletons. These data were also filed under a second study, of yellow fever vaccine responses in identical twins.

The sample was PBMCs. Receptor source: a woman under 30 in good health. Each CDR3 is given with its conserved first and last residue. A D gene is named only where the DNA matches it firmly. Size values are once, few and many counts, or a class for expanded clones, and some rows have none.

length	J	size	D	V	CDR3	DNA
17	TRBJ2-3	few	TRBD2	TRBV12-3/TRBV12-4	CASSFRASGTSTDTQYF	TGTGCCAGCAGTTTTAGGGCTAGCGGGACTAGCACAGATACGCAGTATTTT
15	TRBJ1-5	NA	NA	TRBV28	CASSSDRSRGQPQHF	TGTGCCAGCAGTTCTGACAGGTCCCGGGGGCAGCCCCAGCATTTT
13	TRBJ1-1	many	TRBD1	TRBV20-1	CSASQGAVTEAFF	TGCAGTGCTAGTCAGGGGGCTGTCACTGAAGCTTTCTTT
15	TRBJ2-3	few	TRBD2	TRBV12-3/TRBV12-4	CASHVGGEPTDTQYF	TGTGCCAGCCATGTGGGGGGGGAGCCCACAGATACGCAGTATTTT
14	TRBJ1-2	NA	NA	TRBV20-1	CSARDHSRGYGYTF	TGCAGTGCTAGAGATCACAGCCGGGGCTATGGCTACACCTTC
16	TRBJ2-1	many	TRBD2	TRBV10-2	CASSAWTSLSYNEQFF	TGCGCCAGCAGTGCCTGGACTAGCCTCTCGTACAATGAGCAGTTCTTC
15	TRBJ2-1	few	NA	TRBV20-1	CSAKARDTTYNEQFF	TGCAGTGCGAAGGCGCGGGACACAACCTACAATGAGCAGTTCTTC
14	TRBJ2-3	many	NA	TRBV12-3/TRBV12-4	CASSLQTTADTQYF	TGTGCCAGCAGTCTCCAGACCACCGCAGATACGCAGTATTTT
13	TRBJ1-5	NA	NA	TRBV5-1	CASSLGGFQPQHF	TGCGCCAGCAGCTTGGGCGGGTTTCAGCCCCAGCATTTT
15	TRBJ1-1	once	NA	TRBV6-1	CASSDRTAVNTEAFF	TGTGCCAGCAGTGACCGGACAGCGGTGAACACTGAAGCTTTCTTT
15	TRBJ2-7	NA	TRBD2	TRBV24-1	CATSTSARSSYEQYF	TGTGCCACCAGCACTAGCGCTCGGAGCTCCTACGAGCAGTACTTC
18	TRBJ2-1	NA	TRBD2	TRBV11-2	CASSLGAAGGLPYNEQFF	TGTGCCAGCAGCTTGGGTGCGGCGGGGGGGCTTCCCTACAATGAGCAGTTCTTC
14	TRBJ2-3	NA	TRBD2	TRBV2	CATTPGLASDTQYF	TGTGCCACCACGCCGGGACTAGCGTCAGATACGCAGTATTTT
14	TRBJ2-7	few	NA	TRBV7-9	CASSPSVEVYEQYF	TGTGCCAGCAGCCCCTCGGTAGAGGTCTACGAGCAGTACTTC
14	TRBJ1-2	few	NA	TRBV5-1	CASSTGRQGYGYTF	TGCGCCAGCAGCACAGGACGGCAGGGCTATGGCTACACCTTC
13	TRBJ2-2	many	NA	TRBV12-3/TRBV12-4	CASSPRGAGELFF	TGTGCCAGCAGCCCTAGGGGGGCCGGGGAGCTGTTTTTT
14	TRBJ1-1	NA	NA	TRBV27	CASGEEGGNTEAFF	TGTGCCAGCGGCGAGGAGGGGGGGAACACTGAAGCTTTCTTT
17	TRBJ2-5	NA	NA	TRBV27	CATNSDYRELERETQYF	TGTGCCACCAACTCAGATTACCGGGAATTGGAGCGGGAGACCCAGTACTTC
15	TRBJ2-6	NA	NA	TRBV6-1	CASSQGIPGANVLTF	TGTGCCAGCAGCCAGGGTATTCCTGGGGCCAACGTCCTGACTTTC
15	TRBJ2-4	NA	TRBD1	TRBV18	CASSPAWGQGNIQYF	TGTGCCAGCTCCCCTGCGTGGGGACAGGGAAACATTCAGTACTTC
14	TRBJ1-6	many	NA	TRBV28	CASSLGQQNSPLHF	TGTGCCAGCAGTTTGGGACAACAAAATTCACCCCTCCACTTT
14	TRBJ2-1	NA	NA	TRBV7-9	CASSSRLMRDEQFF	TGTGCCAGCAGCTCCCGCTTAATGCGGGATGAGCAGTTCTTC
15	TRBJ1-6	few	NA	TRBV2	CASSEEGRMGSPLHF	TGTGCCAGCAGTGAAGAGGGCAGGATGGGTTCACCCCTCCACTTT
16	TRBJ1-5	NA	TRBD1	TRBV6-1	CASSEADRGYNQPQHF	TGTGCCAGCAGTGAAGCGGACAGGGGGTACAATCAGCCCCAGCATTTT
16	TRBJ2-3	NA	TRBD1	TRBV4-1	CASSLHRDSSTDTQYF	TGCGCCAGCAGCCTCCACCGGGACAGCAGCACAGATACGCAGTATTTT
15	TRBJ1-5	NA	NA	TRBV10-3	CAISDGGYSNQPQHF	TGTGCCATCAGTGATGGCGGGTATAGCAATCAGCCCCAGCATTTT
16	TRBJ2-2	NA	NA	TRBV6-5	CASSYSVGPGTGELFF	TGTGCCAGCAGTTATTCGGTGGGCCCGGGGACCGGGGAGCTGTTTTTT
13	TRBJ2-2	few	TRBD1	TRBV6-4	CASRDRAGGELFF	TGTGCCAGCAGGGACAGGGCTGGCGGGGAGCTGTTTTTT
18	TRBJ2-4	few	TRBD2	TRBV28	CASRLGTSGTLAKNIQYF	TGTGCCAGCAGGCTTGGGACTAGCGGGACCCTAGCCAAAAACATTCAGTACTTC
13	TRBJ2-1	few	NA	TRBV12-3/TRBV12-4	CASSLAQGVRQFF	TGTGCCAGCAGTTTAGCCCAAGGGGTACGGCAGTTCTTC
16	TRBJ2-2	NA	TRBD1	TRBV24-1	CATSEFGQGYTGELFF	TGTGCCACCAGTGAGTTCGGACAGGGGTACACCGGGGAGCTGTTTTTT
15	TRBJ2-1	many	TRBD2	TRBV20-1	CSAPGLAGSYNEQFF	TGCAGTGCCCCGGGACTAGCGGGATCCTACAATGAGCAGTTCTTC
14	TRBJ2-3	few	NA	TRBV29-1	CSVSGPGGQVTQYF	TGCAGCGTGTCAGGGCCGGGCGGGCAGGTTACGCAGTATTTT
13	TRBJ2-7	many	NA	TRBV7-6	CASSLANWGEQYF	TGTGCCAGCAGCTTAGCAAACTGGGGCGAGCAGTACTTC
12	TRBJ2-5	few	NA	TRBV20-1	CSASPGAETQYF	TGCAGTGCTAGCCCAGGGGCAGAGACCCAGTACTTC
15	TRBJ2-7	NA	TRBD1	TRBV7-9	CASSPGQHQSYEQYF	TGTGCCAGCAGCCCGGGACAGCACCAGAGCTACGAGCAGTACTTC
12	TRBJ1-1	many	NA	TRBV6-6	CASSYYPTEAFF	TGTGCCAGCAGTTACTACCCCACTGAAGCTTTCTTT
16	TRBJ2-7	few	NA	TRBV2	CASSEAHGLVVGEQYF	TGTGCCAGCAGTGAAGCGCATGGTCTAGTTGTAGGGGAGCAGTACTTC
12	TRBJ2-2	many	NA	TRBV5-1	CASSFVDGELFF	TGCGCCAGCAGCTTTGTGGACGGGGAGCTGTTTTTT
16	TRBJ1-2	few	TRBD1	TRBV7-2	CASSPPGQRLNYGYTF	TGTGCCAGCAGTCCTCCGGGACAGCGATTGAACTATGGCTACACCTTC
13	TRBJ2-7	NA	NA	TRBV29-1	CSVRDGSSYEQYF	TGCAGCGTCCGGGACGGGAGCTCCTACGAGCAGTACTTC